This TCR beta chain was observed in a study of cytomegalovirus exposure and HLA in healthy donors. Study observations and caveats: Reports described diagnosis of cytomegalovirus status by the classifier as highly specific and sensitive. Cytomegalovirus-associated TCR beta chains were listed, numbering 164.

From the approximately 110-subject validation cohort, which was separate from the approximately 670-subject first cohort, the donors were drawn. Only in-frame clones appear in the TCRdb table, and some are missing; sequencing was by immunoSEQ multiplex PCR. This table holds under 200,000 clones, 84% found once. V shed 5 bases, J shed 8 bases, and the junction held 6 bases outside the gene matches. Germline V gene sequence: CDR1 LNHNV, CDR2 YYDKDF (reference sequence). The CDR3 is 14 amino acids. As regards this clone: The target antigen is unknown.

The TCR originated in a man between 18 and 29 years old in good health and CMV-seropositive. V usage is TRBV15 and J usage is TRBJ2-1; 10 bases agree with TRBD1. Source material: PBMCs. CDR3 sequence reads: CATSGGQGIHEQFF. CDR3 DNA sequence: TGTGCCACCAGCGGGGGACAGGGGATCCATGAGCAGTTCTTC.